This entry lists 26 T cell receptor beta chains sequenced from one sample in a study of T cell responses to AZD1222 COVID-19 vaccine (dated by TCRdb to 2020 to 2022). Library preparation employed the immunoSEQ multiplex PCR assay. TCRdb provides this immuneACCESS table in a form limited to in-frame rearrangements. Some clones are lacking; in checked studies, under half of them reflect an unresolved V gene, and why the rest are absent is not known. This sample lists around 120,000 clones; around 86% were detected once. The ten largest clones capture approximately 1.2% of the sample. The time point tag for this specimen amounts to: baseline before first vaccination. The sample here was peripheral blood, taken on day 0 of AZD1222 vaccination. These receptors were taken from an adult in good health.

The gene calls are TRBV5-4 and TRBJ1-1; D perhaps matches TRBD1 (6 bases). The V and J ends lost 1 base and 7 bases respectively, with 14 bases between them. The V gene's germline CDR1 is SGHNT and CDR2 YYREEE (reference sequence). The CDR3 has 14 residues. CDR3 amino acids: CASSLRGGVSEAFF. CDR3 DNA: TGTGCCAGCAGCTTGCGGGGGGGCGTGAGTGAAGCTTTCTTT. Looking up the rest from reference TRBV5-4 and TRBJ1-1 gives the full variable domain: ETGVTQSPTHLIKTRGQQVTLRCSSQSGHNTVSWYQQALGQGPQFIFQYYREEENGRGNFPPRFSGLQFPNYSSELNVNALELDDSALYLCASSLRGGVSEAFFGQGTRLTVV.

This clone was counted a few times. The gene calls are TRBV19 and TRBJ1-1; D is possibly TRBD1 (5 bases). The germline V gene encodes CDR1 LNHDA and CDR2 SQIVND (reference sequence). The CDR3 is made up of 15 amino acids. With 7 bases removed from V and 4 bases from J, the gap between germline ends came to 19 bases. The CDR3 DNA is TGTGCCAGTAACTCTTGGAAGGGGCCCGGCACTGAAGCTTTCTTT. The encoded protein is CASNSWKGPGTEAFF.

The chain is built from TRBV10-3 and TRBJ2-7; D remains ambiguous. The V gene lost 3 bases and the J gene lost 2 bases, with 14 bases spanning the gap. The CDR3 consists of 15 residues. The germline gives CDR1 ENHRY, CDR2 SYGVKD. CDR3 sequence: CAISDGSNRAYEQYF. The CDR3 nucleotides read TGTGCCATCAGTGACGGGTCCAATCGGGCCTACGAGCAGTACTTC.

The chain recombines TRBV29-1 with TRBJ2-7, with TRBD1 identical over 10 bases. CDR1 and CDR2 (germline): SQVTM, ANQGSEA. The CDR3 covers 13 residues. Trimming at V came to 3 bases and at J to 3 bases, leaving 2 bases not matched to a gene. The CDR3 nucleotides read TGCAGCGTTGAGGGACAGGGGCTCTACGAGCAGTACTTC. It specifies CSVEGQGLYEQYF.

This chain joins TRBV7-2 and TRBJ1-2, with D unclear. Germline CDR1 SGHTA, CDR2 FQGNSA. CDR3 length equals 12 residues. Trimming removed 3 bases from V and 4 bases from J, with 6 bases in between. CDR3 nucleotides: TGTGCCAGCAGCTTCACGGGCTATGGCTACACCTTC. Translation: CASSFTGYGYTF.

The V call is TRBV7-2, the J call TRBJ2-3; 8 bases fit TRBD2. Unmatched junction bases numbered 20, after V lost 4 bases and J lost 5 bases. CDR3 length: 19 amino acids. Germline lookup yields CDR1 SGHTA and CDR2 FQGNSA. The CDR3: CASSSESLARGLAGDTQYF. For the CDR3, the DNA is TGTGCCAGCAGCTCGGAGAGTCTAGCGAGGGGCCTAGCGGGAGATACGCAGTATTTT.

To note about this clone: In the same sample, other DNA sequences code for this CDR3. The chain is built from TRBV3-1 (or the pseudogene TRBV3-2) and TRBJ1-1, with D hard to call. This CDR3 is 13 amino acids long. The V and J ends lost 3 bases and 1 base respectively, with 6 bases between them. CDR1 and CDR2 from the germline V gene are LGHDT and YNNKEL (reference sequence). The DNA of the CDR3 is TGTGCCAGCAGCCAGGGAAGGAACACTGAAGCTTTCTTT. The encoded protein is CASSQGRNTEAFF.

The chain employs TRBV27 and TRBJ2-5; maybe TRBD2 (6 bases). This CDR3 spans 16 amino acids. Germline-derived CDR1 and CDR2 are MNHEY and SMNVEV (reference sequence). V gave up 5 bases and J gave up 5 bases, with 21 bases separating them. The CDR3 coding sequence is TGTGCCAGCAGTGTGAGTCTAGGGACTTGGAGGGAGACCCAGTACTTC. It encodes CASSVSLGTWRETQYF.

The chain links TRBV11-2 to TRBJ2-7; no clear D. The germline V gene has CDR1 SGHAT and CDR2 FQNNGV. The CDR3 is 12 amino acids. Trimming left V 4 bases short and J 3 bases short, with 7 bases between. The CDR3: CASSSDFYEQYF. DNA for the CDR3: TGTGCCAGCAGCTCGGATTTCTACGAGCAGTACTTC.

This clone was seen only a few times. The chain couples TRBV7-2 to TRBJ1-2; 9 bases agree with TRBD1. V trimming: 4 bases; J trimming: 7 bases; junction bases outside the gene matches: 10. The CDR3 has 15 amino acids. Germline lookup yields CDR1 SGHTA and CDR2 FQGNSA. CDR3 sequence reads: CASSSGQGRGPGYTF. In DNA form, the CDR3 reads TGTGCCAGCAGCTCGGGACAGGGAAGGGGGCCTGGCTACACCTTC.

The CDR3 nucleotides are TGTGCCAGCAGCCCCCTATCTGGGGCCGGAAACACCATATATTTT. Translating gives CASSPLSGAGNTIYF. The chain couples TRBV7-9 to TRBJ1-3; D is possibly TRBD1 (5 bases). Germline V gene data show CDR1 as SEHNR and CDR2 as FQNEAQ (reference sequence). Deletions cut 5 bases from V and 4 bases from J, with 15 bases between. The CDR3 runs 15 residues. The full variable domain, with the rest looked up from reference TRBV7-9 and TRBJ1-3, is DTGVSQNPRHKITKRGQNVTFRCDPISEHNRLYWYRQTLGQGPEFLTYFQNEAQLEKSRLLSDRFSAERPKGSFSTLEIQRTEQGDSAMYLCASSPLSGAGNTIYFGEGSWLTVV.

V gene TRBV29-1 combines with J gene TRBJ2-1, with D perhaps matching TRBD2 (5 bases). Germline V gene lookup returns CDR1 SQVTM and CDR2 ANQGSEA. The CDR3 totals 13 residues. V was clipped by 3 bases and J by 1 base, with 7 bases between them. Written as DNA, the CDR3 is TGCAGCGTTGATGAGGGTTCCTACAATGAGCAGTTCTTC. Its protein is CSVDEGSYNEQFF.

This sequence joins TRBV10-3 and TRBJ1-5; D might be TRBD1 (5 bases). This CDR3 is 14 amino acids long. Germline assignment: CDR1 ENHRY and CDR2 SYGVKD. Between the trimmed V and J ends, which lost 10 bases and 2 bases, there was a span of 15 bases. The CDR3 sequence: CATHRSGGNQPQHF. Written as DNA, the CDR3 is TGTGCCACCCACAGGAGCGGGGGCAATCAGCCCCAGCATTTT.

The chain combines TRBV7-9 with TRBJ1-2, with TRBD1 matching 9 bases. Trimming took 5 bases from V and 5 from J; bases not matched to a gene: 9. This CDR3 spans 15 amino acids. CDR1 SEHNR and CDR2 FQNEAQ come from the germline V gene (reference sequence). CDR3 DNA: TGTGCCAGCAGCACGGGACAGGGTCTGAGTTATGGCTACACCTTC. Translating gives CASSTGQGLSYGYTF.

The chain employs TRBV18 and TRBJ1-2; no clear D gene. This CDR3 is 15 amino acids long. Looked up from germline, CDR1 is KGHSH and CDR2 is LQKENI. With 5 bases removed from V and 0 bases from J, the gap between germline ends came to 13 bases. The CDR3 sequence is CASSFARITNYGYTF. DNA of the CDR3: TGTGCCAGCTCATTTGCCAGGATTACTAACTATGGCTACACCTTC. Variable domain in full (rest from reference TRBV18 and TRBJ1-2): NAGVMQNPRHLVRRRGQEARLRCSPMKGHSHVYWYRQLPEEGLKFMVYLQKENIIDESGMPKERFSAEFPKEGPSILRIQQVVRGDSAAYFCASSFARITNYGYTFGSGTRLTVV.

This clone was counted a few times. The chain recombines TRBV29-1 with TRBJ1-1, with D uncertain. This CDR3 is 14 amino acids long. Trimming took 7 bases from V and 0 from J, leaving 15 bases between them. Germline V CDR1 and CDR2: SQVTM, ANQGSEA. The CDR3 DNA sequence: TGCAGCGCAGTGTCCAGAACCATGAACACTGAAGCTTTCTTT. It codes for CSAVSRTMNTEAFF.

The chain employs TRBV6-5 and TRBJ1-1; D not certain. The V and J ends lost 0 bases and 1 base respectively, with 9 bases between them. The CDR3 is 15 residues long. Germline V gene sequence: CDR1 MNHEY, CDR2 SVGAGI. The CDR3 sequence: CASSYSGGRNTEAFF. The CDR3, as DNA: TGTGCCAGCAGTTACTCGGGCGGCAGGAACACTGAAGCTTTCTTT.

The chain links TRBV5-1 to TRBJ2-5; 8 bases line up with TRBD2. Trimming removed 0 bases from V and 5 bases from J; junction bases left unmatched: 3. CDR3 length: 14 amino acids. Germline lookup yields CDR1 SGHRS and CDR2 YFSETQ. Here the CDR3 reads CASSLAGGLETQYF. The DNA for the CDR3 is TGCGCCAGCAGCTTGGCGGGAGGGTTGGAGACCCAGTACTTC.

This chain's CDR3 is CASSYTGYEQYF. As DNA, the CDR3 is TGTGCCAGCAGCTACACCGGCTACGAGCAGTACTTC. The gene calls are TRBV7-9 and TRBJ2-7; D is unresolved. V shed 4 bases and J shed 3 bases, with 7 bases lying between them. Germline CDR1 and CDR2: SEHNR and FQNEAQ (reference sequence). This CDR3 region has 12 residues.

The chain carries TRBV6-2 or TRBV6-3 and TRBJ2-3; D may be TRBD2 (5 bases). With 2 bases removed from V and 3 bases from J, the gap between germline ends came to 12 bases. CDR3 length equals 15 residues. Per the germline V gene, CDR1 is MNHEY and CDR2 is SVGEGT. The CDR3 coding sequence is TGTGCCAGCAGTTACCTCTTTTCGGGAACAGATACGCAGTATTTT. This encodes CASSYLFSGTDTQYF.

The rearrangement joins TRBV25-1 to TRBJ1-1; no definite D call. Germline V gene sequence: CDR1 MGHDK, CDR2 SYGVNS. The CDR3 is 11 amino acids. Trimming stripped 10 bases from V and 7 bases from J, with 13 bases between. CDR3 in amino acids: CATVWGSEAFF. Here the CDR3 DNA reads TGTGCCACAGTATGGGGAAGTGAAGCTTTCTTT.

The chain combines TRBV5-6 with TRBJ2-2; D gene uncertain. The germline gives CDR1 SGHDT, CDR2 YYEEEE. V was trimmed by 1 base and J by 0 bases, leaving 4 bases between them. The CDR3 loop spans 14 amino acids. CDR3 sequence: CASSLWPNTGELFF. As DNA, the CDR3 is TGTGCCAGCAGCTTGTGGCCGAACACCGGGGAGCTGTTTTTT.

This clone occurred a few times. The CDR3: CASSSPGLGRGRYEQFF. The CDR3 nucleotides are TGTGCCAGCAGCTCACCGGGACTAGGTAGGGGTCGCTATGAGCAGTTCTTC. This chain connects TRBV7-2 to TRBJ2-1, with 8 bases identical to TRBD2. This CDR3 is 17 amino acids long. The junction had 16 bases not matched to a gene; V was cut back by 4 bases and J by 8 bases. Germline V gene data show CDR1 as SGHTA and CDR2 as FQGNSA.

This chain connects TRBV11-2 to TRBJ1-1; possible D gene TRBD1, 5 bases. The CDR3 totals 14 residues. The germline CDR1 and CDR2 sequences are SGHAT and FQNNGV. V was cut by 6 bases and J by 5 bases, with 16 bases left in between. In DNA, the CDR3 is TGTGCCAGCAGTTTAAGCACGGGGGGGACTGAAGCTTTCTTT. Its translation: CASSLSTGGTEAFF.

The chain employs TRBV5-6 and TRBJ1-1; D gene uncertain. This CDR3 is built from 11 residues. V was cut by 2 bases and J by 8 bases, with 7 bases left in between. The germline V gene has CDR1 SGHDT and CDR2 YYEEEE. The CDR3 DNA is TGTGCCAGCAGCTTAAGTGGGGAAGCTTTCTTT. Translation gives CASSLSGEAFF.

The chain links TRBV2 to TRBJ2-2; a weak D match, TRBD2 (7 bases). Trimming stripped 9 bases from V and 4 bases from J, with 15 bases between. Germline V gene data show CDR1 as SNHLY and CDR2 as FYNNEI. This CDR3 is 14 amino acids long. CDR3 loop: CASGRGLGTGELFF. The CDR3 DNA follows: TGTGCCAGTGGGCGGGGGCTAGGCACCGGGGAGCTGTTTTTT.